The subject of this entry is one T cell receptor beta chain. What it recognizes is unknown. The record originates from a study of shared clonotypes between healthy human individuals. Whole-study results and caveats: Specimens sampled were limited to blood, with tissue repertoires likely differing. Naive subsets typically showed greater estimated richness than memory subsets.

An assay was performed, and its level was deep. The method was immunoSEQ multiplex PCR; TCRdb's version includes in-frame clones alone and lacks a portion of them. This table holds approximately 2.5 million clones, 85% to 95% found once. The CDR3 is 15 residues long. The germline V gene encodes CDR1 MNHNS and CDR2 SASEGT. V was clipped by 6 bases and J by 0 bases, with 9 bases between them. This TCR came from a man younger than 35 in good health. Sample: naive CD4+ T cells sorted from blood. Described subset: CD45RA+ positively selected. The chain employs TRBV6-1 and TRBJ1-6; D unclear. The CDR3 spells CASSLLSSYNSPLHF. CDR3 nucleotides: TGTGCCAGCAGCCTATTAAGCTCCTATAATTCACCCCTCCACTTT.